Listed below are T cell receptor beta chains from one sample, sequenced in a study of T cells expressing NK-cell markers. From its re-call of the 5' RACE reads, TCRdb lists each CDR3 protein once, without DNA. In total, the table holds roughly 120,000 distinct CDR3 sequences. Sequencing used blood T cells: a sorted CD56 or NKG2C T cell subset, CD4+ or CD8+ T cells, or bulk PBMC T cells (not recorded which). These receptors were taken from a woman between 18 and 70 years old in good health. The CDR3 runs from the conserved cysteine through the conserved F or W.

J | V | CDR3
TRBJ2-3 | TRBV20-1 | CSAREIGVSDTQYF
TRBJ2-1 | TRBV24-1 | CATSDLLGGRNEQFF
TRBJ2-4 | TRBV28 | CASRAIRTNVNIQYF
TRBJ2-7 | TRBV4-3 | CASSQLGYEQYF
TRBJ2-5 | TRBV7-9 | CASSFPIQETQYF
TRBJ2-5 | TRBV4-3 | CASSQDSATETQYF
TRBJ1-1 | TRBV28 | CASSLAESMNTEAFF
TRBJ2-2 | TRBV9 | CASSVHRGGPNTGELFF
TRBJ1-5 | TRBV7-2 | CASSPGGGGPQHF
TRBJ1-3 | TRBV2 | CASRRGLDYEDTSGNTIYF
TRBJ2-2 | TRBV6-5 | CASSFDPGAGTPNTGELFF
TRBJ2-3 | TRBV20-1 | CSAREYEDNTDTQYF
TRBJ2-1 | TRBV24-1 | CATSDVRRGPSSYNEQFF
TRBJ2-2 | TRBV18 | CASSHEIQGPGELFF
TRBJ2-5 | TRBV7-8 | CASSQPPSGARETQYF
TRBJ2-3 | TRBV20-1 | CSALASGFYTDTQYF
TRBJ2-3 | TRBV15 | CATSETSPGTDTQYF
TRBJ1-5 | TRBV12-3/TRBV12-4 | CASSSDRNSNQPQHF
TRBJ2-3 | TRBV7-9 | CASSPRDRVPDTQYF
TRBJ2-1 | TRBV6-4 | CASSDGERNEQFF
TRBJ2-1 | TRBV7-2 | CASSRVDGGLYNEQFF
TRBJ2-7 | TRBV20-1 | CSARDEDSSYEQYF
TRBJ2-5 | TRBV4-3 | CASSQGGGAMKETQYF
TRBJ2-3 | TRBV4-2 | CASSQAGGQLDTQYF
TRBJ2-1 | TRBV6-5 | CASSSTGLAGANEQFF
TRBJ2-3 | TRBV7-9 | CASSPSLTADTQYF
TRBJ1-1 | TRBV5-6 | CASSLTPGPNTEAFF
TRBJ2-1 | TRBV29-1 | CSVEVPSAYNEQFF
TRBJ1-2 | TRBV10-3 | CAISAPPGGYTF
TRBJ1-1 | TRBV6-1 | CASSEGIGNTEAFF
TRBJ2-1 | TRBV11-2 | CASSSTNEQFF
TRBJ2-2 | TRBV5-6 | CASSRTGELFF
TRBJ2-4 | TRBV14 | CASSHRDRVSSIQYF
TRBJ2-2 | TRBV6-5 | CASSYGLPLGELFF
TRBJ1-4 | TRBV20-1 | CSARRQGHFEKLFF
TRBJ2-1 | TRBV7-9 | CASRLPATYNEQFF
TRBJ2-5 | TRBV27 | CASSSPAAGVETQYF
TRBJ2-5 | TRBV7-2 | CASSSLAGVRETQYF
TRBJ2-1 | TRBV4-3 | CASSQRLGGYNEQFF
TRBJ1-6 | TRBV7-3 | CASSLGGQGNSPLHF
TRBJ2-1 | TRBV27 | CASSFGASGSIEQFF
TRBJ2-1 | TRBV7-2 | CASSLTSGTHNEQFF
TRBJ1-2 | TRBV6-1 | CASSLRYGTGASYYGYTF
TRBJ2-1 | TRBV19 | CASTEWGSSYNEQFF
TRBJ2-1 | TRBV15 | CATSRDPEGAAYNEQFF